This T cell receptor (beta chain) was captured in a study of T-cell reconstitution after alpha-beta-depleted transplantation in children. Unique molecular identifiers were incorporated during preparation of the TCRbeta library. From the PCR reads, TCRdb called clonotypes with MiXCR, one entry per CDR3 protein. The sample has around 490,000 distinct CDR3 sequences; about an eighth are singletons. The CDR3 runs 19 residues. J lost 2 bases, V lost 4 bases, and 15 bases had no gene match. From germline, CDR1 is SGHDN and CDR2 FVKESK. General study points: There were some patients whose high TCRbeta diversity at day 60 came from surviving recipient T cells and thymic progenitors. Several hundred rapidly expanded clones from non-depleted graft cells reportedly supplied alpha-beta T cells about two months post-transplant.

A few counts support this clonotype. Antigen specificity is unknown. The specimen comprised PBMCs, mostly from graft donor cells, sampled 180 days after TCRalphabeta/CD19-depleted stem cell transplant. The sequence derives from a female patient between 2 and 15 years old who had a stem cell transplant for aplastic anemia, so the T cells may come from the graft donor. The chain has TRBV14 and TRBJ2-7; 12 nucleotides match TRBD2. The chain's CDR3 is CASSPAGTSGLAVAYEQYF. The CDR3 DNA follows: TGTGCCAGCAGCCCAGCCGGGACTAGCGGGCTTGCCGTCGCCTACGAGCAGTACTTC.